The clone carrying this TCR beta chain was counted a single time. The sample comes from a study of blood T cell repertoires in COVID-19. About the study: Samples representing acute and convalescent COVID-19 were sourced from the United States, Italy and Spain.

Enrolled through a virtual design, the participants were between about 18 and 100 years of age and came from some 26 US areas. Self-reported history from a screening survey and questionnaire set each donor's cohort. Trimming removed 4 bases from V and 4 bases from J, with 11 bases in between. The CDR3 is 14 residues long. Germline lookup yields CDR1 SGDLS and CDR2 YYNGEE. The data were produced by immunoSEQ multiplex PCR, yet TCRdb's version contains in-frame clones alone and is incomplete. The table shows some 400,000 clones, with about 89% occurring only once. The receptor comes from a woman between 40 and 55 years old who had been exposed to COVID-19. V and J are TRBV9 and TRBJ2-2, with D hard to call. Material for sequencing was PBMCs or T cells enriched from blood (not recorded which). The CDR3 DNA follows: TGTGCCAGCAGCCGGGTCTCATCCACCGGGGAGCTGTTTTTT. It yields the protein CASSRVSSTGELFF. The full variable domain, rest sourced from reference TRBV9 and TRBJ2-2, is DSGVTQTPKHLITATGQRVTLRCSPRSGDLSVYWYQQSLDQGLQFLIQYYNGEERAKGNILERFSAQQFPDLHSELNLSSLELGDSALYFCASSRVSSTGELFFGEGSRLTVL.